This record concerns one T cell receptor (beta chain) sequence. The antigen is not known. The data originate from a study of TIL therapy for anti-PD-1-resistant metastatic lung cancer. Overall study: Tumors were harvested before any PD-1/PD-L1 blockade. Tumors had a median PD-L1 proportion score of more than 5%. Study results and caveats: The baseline peripheral repertoire was partially replaced by infused TIL clonotypes that later decayed.

V dropped 3 bases and J dropped 6; count of bases not matched to a gene: 10. The CDR3 runs 15 residues. Germline values: CDR1 SNHLY, CDR2 FYNNEI. Time point given: pre-treatment sample, taken before nivolumab and TIL therapy. Sequencing used immunoSEQ v3. Sequenced by immunoSEQ multiplex PCR; TCRdb stores in-frame clones only, minus some. The sample contains 55,000 to 60,000 clones, 70% to 75% of which appear only once. This sequence originates from a person aged 25-79 years with non-small cell lung cancer. The chain joins TRBV2 to TRBJ1-2; 7 positions match TRBD1. The sample here was blood, taken at baseline. Here the CDR3 reads CASSEGVRGRNGYTF. CDR3 bases: TGTGCCAGCAGTGAGGGAGTGAGGGGGCGTAATGGCTACACCTTC. Supplemented by reference TRBV2 and TRBJ1-2, the full variable domain reads EPEVTQTPSHQVTQMGQEVILRCVPISNHLYFYWYRQILGQKVEFLVSFYNNEISEKSEIFDDQFSVERPDGSNFTLKIRSTKLEDSAMYFCASSEGVRGRNGYTFGSGTRLTVV.